One and the same sample provided the 30 T cell receptor beta chains below, sequenced in a study of shared clonotypes between healthy human individuals. Profiled with immunoSEQ multiplex PCR; TCRdb holds only in-frame clones, not every one. This sample has over 700,000 clones, with 72% found just once. The specimen sequenced was memory CD4+ T cells sorted from blood. Subset of the sample: CD45RA-negative fraction. These receptors all come from a woman between 25 and 40 years old in good health.

The chain has TRBV10-1 and TRBJ2-1; D uncertain. This CDR3 is 14 amino acids long. CDR1 WNHNN and CDR2 SYGVQD come from the germline V gene (reference sequence). V dropped 5 bases and J dropped 3 bases, with 11 bases sitting between them. The CDR3 nucleotides read TGCGCCAGCAGTTCCCGACTTATCTACAATGAGCAGTTCTTC. Translating gives CASSSRLIYNEQFF.

The rearrangement uses TRBV7-8 and TRBJ2-1, with TRBD2 matching 8 bases. The V gene's germline CDR1 is SGHVS and CDR2 FQNEAQ. Losses at the gene ends were 4 bases for V and 5 bases for J; bases not matched to a gene: 7. The CDR3 has 15 residues. The CDR3 loop reads CASSSYLAGNNEQFF. The DNA of the CDR3 is TGTGCCAGCAGCTCTTATTTAGCGGGAAACAATGAGCAGTTCTTC.

This chain links TRBV14 with TRBJ1-1; unclear D gene. V lost 1 base and J lost 8, with 11 bases in between. Germline assignment: CDR1 SGHDN and CDR2 FVKESK. The CDR3 runs 13 residues. The CDR3 reads CASSQGQLHEAFF. In DNA, the CDR3 is TGTGCCAGCAGCCAAGGGCAACTGCACGAAGCTTTCTTT.

For the CDR3, the DNA is TGTGCCAGCAGCCCGATGGGGGGGACCCACGAGCAGTACTTC. Translating gives CASSPMGGTHEQYF. The V and J genes are TRBV25-1 and TRBJ2-7, with 7 bases lining up with TRBD2. Germline V gives CDR1 MGHDK, CDR2 SYGVNS. The CDR3 contains 14 residues. After removal of 6 bases from V and 5 bases from J, the junction contained 10 bases not matched to a gene.

This clone has just one count. The chain is built from TRBV29-1 and TRBJ1-1, with 8 bases lining up with TRBD1. The germline gives CDR1 SQVTM, CDR2 ANQGSEA. CDR3 length: 12 amino acids. The CDR3 sequence is CSVTGEYTEAFF. The CDR3 DNA follows: TGCAGTGTGACAGGGGAGTACACTGAAGCTTTCTTT.

The rearrangement uses TRBV29-1 and TRBJ2-1; a possible D gene is TRBD2 (6 bases). The V end lost 4 bases, the J end lost 3 bases, and 7 bases lay between the germline ends. The CDR3 extends over 12 amino acids. CDR1 and CDR2 from the germline V gene are SQVTM and ANQGSEA. The DNA for the CDR3 is TGCAGCGTTGGGGACTTCTACAATGAGCAGTTCTTC. It translates to CSVGDFYNEQFF.

J is TRBJ1-5 and V is TRBV18, with a tentative D call TRBD1 (5 bases). The germline CDR1 and CDR2 sequences are KGHSH and LQKENI. V lost 3 bases, J lost 3 bases, and 9 bases lay in between. The CDR3 runs 14 residues. The CDR3 spells CASSPQGDNQPQHF. The CDR3 nucleotides read TGTGCCAGCTCACCGCAGGGAGACAATCAGCCCCAGCATTTT.

The rearrangement links TRBV4-1 to TRBJ1-1; D might be TRBD1 (5 bases). This CDR3 comprises 17 residues. Looked up from germline, CDR1 is MGHRA and CDR2 is YSYEKL. Trimming cost V 0 bases and J 5 bases, with 19 bases left between them. For the CDR3, the DNA is TGCGCCAGCAGCCAAGAGCCCATGGGGACCGGCCGAACTGAAGCTTTCTTT. Its protein product is CASSQEPMGTGRTEAFF.

This clone was observed a handful of times. The chain is built from TRBV30 and TRBJ1-2, with a tentative D call TRBD1 (6 bases). The CDR3 has 13 amino acids. Germline V lookup: CDR1 GTSNPN, CDR2 SVGIG (reference sequence). Deletions cut 3 bases from V and 0 bases from J, with 8 bases between. This CDR3 reads CAWSKGANYGYTF. The CDR3 nucleotides are TGTGCCTGGAGCAAGGGGGCTAACTATGGCTACACCTTC.

J is TRBJ1-4 and V is TRBV2; D is possibly TRBD1 (5 bases). The CDR3 contains 16 residues. Germline lookup yields CDR1 SNHLY and CDR2 FYNNEI. V dropped 6 bases and J dropped 4 bases, with 18 bases sitting between them. CDR3 coding DNA: TGTGCCAGCAGGCAACATTCCGGGGGAAGTAATGAAAAACTGTTTTTT. It is translated as CASRQHSGGSNEKLFF.

The chain employs TRBV2 and TRBJ2-2; the match to TRBD2 covers 12 bases. This CDR3 spans 16 amino acids. V lost 4 bases to trimming and J lost 5 bases; unmatched junction nucleotides: 5. The V gene's germline CDR1 is SNHLY and CDR2 FYNNEI. CDR3 amino acids: CASSGRLAGETGELFF. CDR3 bases: TGTGCCAGCAGTGGTAGACTAGCGGGAGAGACCGGGGAGCTGTTTTTT.

This chain connects TRBV5-6 to TRBJ2-2, with D tentatively TRBD1 or TRBD2 (6 bases each). Deletions cut 4 bases from V and 6 bases from J, with 16 bases between. The CDR3 contains 15 residues. Per the germline V gene, CDR1 is SGHDT and CDR2 is YYEEEE. CDR3 coding DNA: TGTGCCAGCAGCCGCCCGGGGGCGCTTTCCGGGGAGCTGTTTTTT. Its protein is CASSRPGALSGELFF.

This clone was observed a handful of times. The J gene is TRBJ1-1, the V gene TRBV2; D unresolved. There are 13 residues in the CDR3. Between the trimmed V and J ends, which lost 3 bases and 5 bases, there was a span of 10 bases. Per the germline V gene, CDR1 is SNHLY and CDR2 is FYNNEI. CDR3 residues: CASSDAAGTEAFF. The CDR3, as DNA: TGTGCCAGCAGTGACGCGGCGGGGACTGAAGCTTTCTTT.

This clone was picked up a small number of times. The chain couples TRBV5-1 to TRBJ2-5, with 9 positions matching TRBD1. In germline, CDR1 is SGHRS, CDR2 YFSETQ. Losses at the gene ends were 4 bases for V and 1 base for J; bases not matched to a gene: 11. This CDR3 comprises 17 residues. DNA of the CDR3: TGCGCCAGCAGCGGGACAGGGAGCACACCTTCCCAAGAGACCCAGTACTTC. It specifies CASSGTGSTPSQETQYF.

V and J are TRBV28 and TRBJ2-7, with a possible D match to TRBD2 (7 bases). CDR1 and CDR2 (germline): MDHEN, SYDVKM. The CDR3 runs 15 residues. With 2 bases removed from V and 9 bases from J, the gap between germline ends came to 20 bases. The CDR3 spells CASSLKAPGGWAQYF. In DNA, the CDR3 is TGTGCCAGCAGTTTAAAGGCCCCGGGGGGCTGGGCGCAGTACTTC.

Here the CDR3 reads CAISESCGKRGSTYEQYF. CDR3 coding DNA: TGTGCCATCAGTGAGTCGTGTGGTAAGCGGGGATCAACCTACGAGCAGTACTTC. V is TRBV10-3 and J is TRBJ2-7, with 7 bases lining up with TRBD2. The CDR3 covers 18 residues. V was pared by 0 bases and J by 2 bases, with 13 bases of the junction left unmatched. From germline, CDR1 is ENHRY and CDR2 SYGVKD.

This clone was recorded many times. The J gene is TRBJ2-1, the V gene TRBV9, with 10 bases identical to TRBD2. This CDR3 comprises 15 residues. The junction had 9 bases not matched to a gene; V was cut back by 3 bases and J by 9 bases. Germline CDR1 is SGDLS and CDR2 is YYNGEE. This CDR3 is CASSERASGSGEQFF. CDR3 sequence (DNA): TGTGCCAGCAGCGAGCGAGCTAGCGGGAGCGGTGAGCAGTTCTTC.

The rearrangement uses TRBV5-1 and TRBJ2-3; 12 nucleotides match TRBD2. The V gene end was trimmed by 4 bases and the J gene end by 2 bases; junction bases not matched to a gene: 5. CDR1 and CDR2 (germline): SGHRS, YFSETQ. CDR3 length equals 16 residues. CDR3 coding DNA: TGCGCCAGCAGCCATGGACTAGCGGGGCCCACAGATACGCAGTATTTT. This gives the protein CASSHGLAGPTDTQYF.

This rearrangement joins TRBV29-1 to TRBJ1-5, with 7 bases lining up with TRBD1. The CDR3 is made up of 15 amino acids. Trimming at V came to 4 bases and at J to 5 bases, leaving 11 bases not matched to a gene. Germline V lookup: CDR1 SQVTM, CDR2 ANQGSEA. The chain's CDR3 is CSVAERTGGYQPQHF. CDR3 nucleotide sequence: TGCAGCGTTGCCGAGAGGACAGGAGGCTATCAGCCCCAGCATTTT.

The count of this clone is one. The chain links TRBV4-2 to TRBJ1-2; no firm D call. Germline CDR1 reads LGHNA; CDR2 reads YNFKEQ. Trimming took off 0 bases at V and 7 bases at J, with 15 bases between the two ends. The CDR3 is 15 amino acids. The CDR3 loop is CASSQDVGIGGGYTF. As DNA, the CDR3 is TGTGCCAGCAGCCAAGATGTGGGAATCGGCGGTGGCTACACCTTC.

The J gene is TRBJ1-1, the V gene TRBV7-3; D remains unclear. From germline, CDR1 is SGHTA and CDR2 FQGTGA. The CDR3 sequence is 13 residues long. Deletions cut 2 bases from V and 3 bases from J, with 7 bases between. CDR3 in DNA: TGTGCCAGCAGCTTACTCGAGGACACTGAAGCTTTCTTT. It yields the protein CASSLLEDTEAFF. The complete variable domain, with remaining parts taken from reference TRBV7-3 and TRBJ1-1, reads GAGVSQTPSNKVTEKGKYVELRCDPISGHTALYWYRQSLGQGPEFLIYFQGTGAADDSGLPNDRFFAVRPEGSVSTLKIQRTERGDSAVYLCASSLLEDTEAFFGQGTRLTVV.

On this clone itself: This may be a read error, as it is one base from a much larger clone. The V gene is TRBV7-8, the J gene TRBJ2-5; no clear D. The CDR3 extends over 12 amino acids. V was cut by 0 bases and J by 2 bases, with 1 base left in between. CDR1 is SGHVS and CDR2 is FQNEAQ in the germline V gene. The CDR3 reads CASSLAQETQYF. The CDR3 DNA reads as TGTGCCAGCAGCTTAGCGCAAGAGACCCAGTACTTC.

The chain employs TRBV5-1 and TRBJ2-7; TRBD2 aligns across 12 bases. The CDR3 length is 19 residues. Trimming took 4 bases from V and 0 from J; bases not matched to a gene: 14. CDR1 SGHRS and CDR2 YFSETQ come from the germline V gene. CDR3 bases: TGCGCCAGCAGCCTCCTCCCCGATACTAGCGGGAGGTCCTCCTACGAGCAGTACTTC. Its protein product is CASSLLPDTSGRSSYEQYF.

V gene TRBV5-4 combines with J gene TRBJ1-1; tentatively, D is TRBD1 (5 bases). Trimming shortened V by 3 bases and J by 8 bases, and 14 bases separated the two germline ends. The CDR3 runs to 13 residues. Germline CDR1 SGHNT, CDR2 YYREEE (reference sequence). The CDR3 nucleotides are TGTGCCAGCAGCTGGGACCCCGGGGGGGAAGCTTTCTTT. Encoded protein: CASSWDPGGEAFF.

The rearrangement joins TRBV11-2 to TRBJ2-7, with D possibly matching TRBD2 (5 bases). V shed 5 bases and J shed 3 bases, with 17 bases lying between them. In germline, CDR1 is SGHAT, CDR2 FQNNGV. The CDR3 loop spans 15 amino acids. DNA of the CDR3: TGTGCCAGCAGCCCGGCGCCAGGACTGATCTACGAGCAGTACTTC. Protein product: CASSPAPGLIYEQYF.

The rearrangement joins TRBV27 to TRBJ1-5, with D hard to call. The germline V and J ends were trimmed by 6 bases and 0 bases, with 12 bases remaining between them. This CDR3 region has 15 residues. Germline V gene lookup returns CDR1 MNHEY and CDR2 SMNVEV (reference sequence). CDR3 DNA: TGTGCCAGCAGCCCCGGACGACTTAGCAATCAGCCCCAGCATTTT. Its protein is CASSPGRLSNQPQHF.

The chain combines TRBV4-1 with TRBJ1-3; the match to TRBD1 covers 8 bases. The length of the CDR3 is 14 residues. V lost 5 bases, J lost 4 bases, and 4 bases stayed unmatched. CDR1 is MGHRA and CDR2 is YSYEKL in the germline V gene. The DNA for the CDR3 is TGCGCCAGCAGCATCCAGGGGGCAGGAAACACCATATATTTT. This gives the protein CASSIQGAGNTIYF.

About this clone: A read error is possible here, since a much larger clone lies one base away. The sample carries other DNA sequences with the same CDR3. The V and J genes are TRBV10-3 and TRBJ1-5, with D unresolved. Per germline, CDR1 ENHRY and CDR2 SYGVKD. The CDR3 extends over 13 amino acids. V lost 2 bases and J lost 4, with 6 bases in between. The CDR3 DNA sequence: TGTGCCATCAGTGAGGAGGGAAATCAGCCCCAGCATTTT. This translates into CAISEEGNQPQHF.

The rearrangement joins TRBV28 to TRBJ1-3; no firm D call. The CDR3 runs 14 residues. CDR1 and CDR2 from the germline V gene are MDHEN and SYDVKM. Trimming cost V 8 bases and J 0 bases, with 11 bases left between them. CDR3 amino acids: CASGVPGSGNTIYF. CDR3 nucleotides: TGTGCCAGCGGGGTTCCCGGCTCTGGAAACACCATATATTTT.

J is TRBJ2-3 and V is TRBV10-2; D gene uncertain. Trimming left V 6 bases short and J 2 bases short, with 12 bases between. The CDR3 covers 14 residues. Per the germline V gene, CDR1 is WSHSY and CDR2 is SAAADI. DNA of the CDR3: TGCGCCAGCAGCTCCGGCCGAGTCACAGATACGCAGTATTTT. Amino acid sequence: CASSSGRVTDTQYF.